These 9 T cell receptor beta chains were sequenced from one sample in a study of Graves' ophthalmopathy and Graves' hyperthyroidism. Scientists amplified the TCR beta CDR3 regions from RNA transcripts. An opening RT-PCR round employed HTBI primers and preceded a second-round multiplex PCR. TCRdb used MiXCR to reprocess the multiplex PCR reads, holding one entry per CDR3 protein. The data contain 350,000 to 400,000 distinct CDR3 sequences, about a sixth of them seen just once; the ten biggest clones take up 1.5% to 2%. The specimen was peripheral blood. All receptors come from a woman aged 18-30 years with Graves' ophthalmopathy.

At least ten counts were recorded for this clonotype. The CDR3 carries no conserved terminal phenylalanine or tryptophan, so it likely arises from a read error. The chain is built from TRBV2 and TRBJ1-5; D perhaps matches TRBD1 (5 bases). The CDR3 runs 11 residues. V gave up 10 bases and J gave up 4 bases, with 8 bases separating them. Germline V lookup: CDR1 SNHLY, CDR2 FYNNEI. The CDR3 DNA is TGTGCCATCGGGGGTAATCAGCCCCAGCATCTT. Its translation is CAIGGNQPQHL.

The genes are TRBV29-1 and TRBJ1-1; the D is unclear. V was pared by 2 bases and J by 2 bases, with 12 bases between. There are 14 residues in the CDR3. Germline V gene sequence: CDR1 SQVTM, CDR2 ANQGSEA. This chain's CDR3 is CSVEPRGANTEAFF. CDR3 in DNA: TGCAGCGTTGAACCCCGGGGAGCCAACACTGAAGCTTTCTTT.

This clonotype was detected ten times or more. The CDR3 region is CASSGAGKNIQYF. CDR3 sequence (DNA): TGTGCCAGCAGTGGAGCGGGGAAAAACATTCAGTACTTC. The chain links TRBV2 to TRBJ2-4; 7 nucleotides agree with TRBD2. This CDR3 contains 13 residues. V trimming: 4 bases; J trimming: 4 bases; junction bases outside the gene matches: 1. Looked up from germline, CDR1 is SNHLY and CDR2 is FYNNEI.

This clonotype showed up many times. The chain has TRBV20-1 and TRBJ1-2; D not certain. The CDR3 has 13 amino acids. V shed 7 bases and J shed 7 bases, with 19 bases lying between them. The germline V gene encodes CDR1 DFQATT and CDR2 SNEGSKA (reference sequence). CDR3 sequence: CSVSKLPTRGYTF. CDR3 sequence (DNA): TGCAGTGTATCGAAACTCCCAACGCGTGGCTACACCTTC.

The table lists this clonotype with many counts. The chain has TRBV10-1 and TRBJ2-5, with a weak D call TRBD1 (6 bases). The germline V and J ends were trimmed by 6 bases and 2 bases, with 10 bases remaining between them. Germline CDR1 and CDR2: WNHNN and SYGVQD (reference sequence). The CDR3 is 13 residues long. The CDR3, as DNA: TGCGCCAGCAGCCAGGGGAGACAAGAGACCCAGTACTTC. Translation gives CASSQGRQETQYF.

The genes are TRBV6-1 and TRBJ2-5; the match to TRBD1 covers 8 bases. The length of the CDR3 is 14 residues. Germline loops: CDR1 MNHNS, CDR2 SASEGT. Germline trimming cut 5 bases from V and 4 bases from J; bases unmatched to any gene: 6. CDR3 loop: CASSSPGGLETQYF. The DNA for the CDR3 is TGTGCCAGCAGTAGTCCAGGGGGCCTAGAGACCCAGTACTTC.

The chain combines TRBV6-2 or TRBV6-3 with TRBJ1-5; D may be TRBD1 (5 bases). Per germline, CDR1 MNHEY and CDR2 SVGEGT. CDR3 size: 14 residues. V was shortened by 5 bases and J by 0 bases, with 8 bases between the two germline ends. CDR3 loop: CASSGAASNQPQHF. DNA for the CDR3: TGTGCCAGCAGTGGGGCAGCTAGCAATCAGCCCCAGCATTTT.

This chain connects TRBV7-3 to TRBJ2-2, with D perhaps TRBD1 or TRBD2 (5 bases each). The CDR3 length is 14 residues. Germline V gene sequence: CDR1 SGHTA, CDR2 FQGTGA. The germline V and J ends were trimmed by 5 bases and 4 bases, with 11 bases remaining between them. The CDR3 is CASSPHGGTGELFF. The CDR3 bases are TGTGCCAGCAGCCCCCATGGGGGCACCGGGGAGCTGTTTTTT.

This clonotype has just a few counts. This chain joins TRBV10-1 and TRBJ2-5, with 14 bases fitting TRBD2. J was trimmed by 5 bases and V by 5 bases; bases with no gene match: 7. CDR3 length: 16 amino acids. CDR1 is WNHNN and CDR2 is SYGVQD in the germline V gene (reference sequence). As DNA, the CDR3 is TGCGCCAGCAGTCCGGGACTAGCGGGAGTGGAGGAGACCCAGTACTTC. Its translation is CASSPGLAGVEETQYF.